This TCR beta chain was captured by sequencing in a study of identical twins. One entry per CDR3 protein results from TCRdb running MiXCR on the 5' RACE reads. The sample holds some 730,000 distinct CDR3 sequences; about 18% are singletons and the top ten take approximately 14%. This clonotype showed up just a few times. The CDR3 has 16 residues. V shed 5 bases and J 9 bases; nucleotides not matched to a gene: 12. Looked up from germline, CDR1 is SGHVS and CDR2 is FNYEAQ. The data were also submitted as part of a second study, on T cells expressing NK-cell markers.

Sequencing input: PBMCs. This sequence was found in a woman younger than 35 in good health. The rearrangement links TRBV7-6 to TRBJ1-6; 8 bases agree with TRBD1. CDR3 protein: CASSQNQGASVSPLHF. CDR3 bases: TGTGCCAGCAGCCAAAATCAGGGGGCTTCTGTTTCACCCCTCCACTTT.